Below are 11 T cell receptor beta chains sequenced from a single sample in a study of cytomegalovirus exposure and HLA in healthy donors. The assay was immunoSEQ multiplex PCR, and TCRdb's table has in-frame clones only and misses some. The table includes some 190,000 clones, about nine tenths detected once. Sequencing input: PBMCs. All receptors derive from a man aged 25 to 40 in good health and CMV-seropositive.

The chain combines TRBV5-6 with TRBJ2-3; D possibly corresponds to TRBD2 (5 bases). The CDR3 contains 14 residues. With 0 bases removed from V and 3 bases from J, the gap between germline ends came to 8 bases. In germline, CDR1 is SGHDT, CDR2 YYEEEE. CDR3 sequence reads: CASSLAGRTDTQYF. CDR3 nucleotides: TGTGCCAGCAGCTTGGCGGGGAGAACAGATACGCAGTATTTT.

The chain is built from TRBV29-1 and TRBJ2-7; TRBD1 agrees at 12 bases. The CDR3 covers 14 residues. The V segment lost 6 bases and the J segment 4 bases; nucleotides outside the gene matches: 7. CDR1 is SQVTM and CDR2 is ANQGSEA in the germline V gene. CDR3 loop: CSVVPGQGAYEQYF. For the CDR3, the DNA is TGCAGCGTGGTTCCGGGACAGGGGGCTTACGAGCAGTACTTC.

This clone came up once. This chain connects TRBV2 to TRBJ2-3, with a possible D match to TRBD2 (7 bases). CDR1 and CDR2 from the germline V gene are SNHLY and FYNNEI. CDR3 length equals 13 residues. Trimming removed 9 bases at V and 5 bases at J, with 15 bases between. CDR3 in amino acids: CARTGGEGDTQYF. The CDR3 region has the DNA TGTGCCAGGACAGGAGGGGAGGGAGATACGCAGTATTTT. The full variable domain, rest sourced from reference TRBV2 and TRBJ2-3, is EPEVTQTPSHQVTQMGQEVILRCVPISNHLYFYWYRQILGQKVEFLVSFYNNEISEKSEIFDDQFSVERPDGSNFTLKIRSTKLEDSAMYFCARTGGEGDTQYFGPGTRLTVL.

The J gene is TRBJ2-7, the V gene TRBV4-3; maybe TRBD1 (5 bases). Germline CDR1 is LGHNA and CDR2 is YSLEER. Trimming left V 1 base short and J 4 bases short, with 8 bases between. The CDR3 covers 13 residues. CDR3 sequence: CASSQGQQYEQYF. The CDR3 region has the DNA TGCGCCAGCAGCCAAGGACAGCAGTACGAGCAGTACTTC.

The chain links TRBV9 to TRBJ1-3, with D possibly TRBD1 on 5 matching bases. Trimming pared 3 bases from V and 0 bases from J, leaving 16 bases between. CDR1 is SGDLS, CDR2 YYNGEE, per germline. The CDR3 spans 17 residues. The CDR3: CASSGQTGRSSGNTIYF. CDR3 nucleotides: TGTGCCAGCAGCGGACAGACGGGCCGTTCCTCTGGAAACACCATATATTTT.

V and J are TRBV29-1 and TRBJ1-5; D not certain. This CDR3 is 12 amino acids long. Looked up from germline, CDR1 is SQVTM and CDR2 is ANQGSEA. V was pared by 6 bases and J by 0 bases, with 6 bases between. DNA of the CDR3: TGCAGCGTCGCCTTTAGCAATCAGCCCCAGCATTTT. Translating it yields CSVAFSNQPQHF.

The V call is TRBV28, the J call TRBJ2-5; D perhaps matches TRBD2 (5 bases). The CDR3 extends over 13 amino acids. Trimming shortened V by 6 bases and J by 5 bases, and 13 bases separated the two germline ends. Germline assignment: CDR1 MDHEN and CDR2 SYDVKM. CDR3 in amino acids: CASSPGDRETQYF. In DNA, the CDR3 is TGTGCCAGCAGCCCCGGGGATCGGGAGACCCAGTACTTC.

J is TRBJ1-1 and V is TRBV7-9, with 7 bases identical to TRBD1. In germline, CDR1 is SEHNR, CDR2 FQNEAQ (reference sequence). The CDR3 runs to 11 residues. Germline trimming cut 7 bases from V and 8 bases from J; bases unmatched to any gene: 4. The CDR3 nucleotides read TGTGCCAGCACCCCGGGACAGGAAGCTTTCTTT. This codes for CASTPGQEAFF.

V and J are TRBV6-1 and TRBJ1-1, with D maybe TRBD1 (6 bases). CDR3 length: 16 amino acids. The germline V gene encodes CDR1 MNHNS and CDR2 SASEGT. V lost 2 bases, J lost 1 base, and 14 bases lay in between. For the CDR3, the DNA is TGTGCCAGCAGTGAACCAGCGAGGGGGTGGAACACTGAAGCTTTCTTT. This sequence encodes CASSEPARGWNTEAFF.

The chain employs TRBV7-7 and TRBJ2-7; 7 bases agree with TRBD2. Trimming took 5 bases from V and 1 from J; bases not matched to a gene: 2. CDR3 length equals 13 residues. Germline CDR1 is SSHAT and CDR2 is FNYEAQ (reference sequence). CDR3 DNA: TGTGCCAGCAGCCCGGGAGGATCCTACGAGCAGTACTTC. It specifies CASSPGGSYEQYF.

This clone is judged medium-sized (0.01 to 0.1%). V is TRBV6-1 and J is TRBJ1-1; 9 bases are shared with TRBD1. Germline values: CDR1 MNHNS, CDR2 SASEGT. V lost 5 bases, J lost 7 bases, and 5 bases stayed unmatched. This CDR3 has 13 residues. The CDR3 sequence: CASSPGTGFEAFF. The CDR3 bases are TGTGCCAGCAGTCCGGGGACAGGGTTTGAAGCTTTCTTT.